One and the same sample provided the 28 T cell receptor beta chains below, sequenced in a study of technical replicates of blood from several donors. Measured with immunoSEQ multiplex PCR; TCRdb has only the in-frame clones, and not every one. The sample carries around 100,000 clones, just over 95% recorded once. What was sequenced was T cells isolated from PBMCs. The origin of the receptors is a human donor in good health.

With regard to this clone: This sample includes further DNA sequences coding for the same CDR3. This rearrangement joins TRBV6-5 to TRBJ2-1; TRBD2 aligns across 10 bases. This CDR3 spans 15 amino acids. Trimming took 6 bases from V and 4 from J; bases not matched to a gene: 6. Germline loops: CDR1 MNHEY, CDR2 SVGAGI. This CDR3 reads CASSPTSGLYNEQFF. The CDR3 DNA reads TGTGCCAGCAGCCCGACTAGCGGGCTATACAATGAGCAGTTCTTC.

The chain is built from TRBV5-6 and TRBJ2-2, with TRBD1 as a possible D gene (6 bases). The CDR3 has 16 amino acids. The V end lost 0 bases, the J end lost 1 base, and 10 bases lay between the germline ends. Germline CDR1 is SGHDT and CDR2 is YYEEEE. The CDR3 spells CASSLVDRRNTGELFF. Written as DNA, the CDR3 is TGTGCCAGCAGCTTGGTGGACAGAAGGAACACCGGGGAGCTGTTTTTT.

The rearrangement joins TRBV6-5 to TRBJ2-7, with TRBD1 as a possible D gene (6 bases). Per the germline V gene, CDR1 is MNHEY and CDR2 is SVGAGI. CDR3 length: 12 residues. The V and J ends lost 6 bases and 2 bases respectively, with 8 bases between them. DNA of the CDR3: TGTGCCAGCAGCCGGACAGCCTACGAGCAGTACTTC. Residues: CASSRTAYEQYF.

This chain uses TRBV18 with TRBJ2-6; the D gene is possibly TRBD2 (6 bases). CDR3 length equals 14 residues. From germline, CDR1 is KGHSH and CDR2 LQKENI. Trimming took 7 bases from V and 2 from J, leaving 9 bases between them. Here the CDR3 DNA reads TGTGCCAGCTTCCCGGGGGCTGGGGCCAACGTCCTGACTTTC. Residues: CASFPGAGANVLTF.

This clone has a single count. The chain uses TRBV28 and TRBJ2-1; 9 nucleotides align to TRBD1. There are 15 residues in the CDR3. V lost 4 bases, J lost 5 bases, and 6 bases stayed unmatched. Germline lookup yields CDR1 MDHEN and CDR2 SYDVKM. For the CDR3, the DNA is TGTGCCAGCAGTTCTCCGGGACAGGGCAACAATGAGCAGTTCTTC. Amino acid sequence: CASSSPGQGNNEQFF. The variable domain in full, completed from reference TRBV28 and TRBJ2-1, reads DVKVTQSSRYLVKRTGEKVFLECVQDMDHENMFWYRQDPGLGLRLIYFSYDVKMKEKGDIPEGYSVSREKKERFSLILESASTNQTSMYLCASSSPGQGNNEQFFGPGTRLTVL.

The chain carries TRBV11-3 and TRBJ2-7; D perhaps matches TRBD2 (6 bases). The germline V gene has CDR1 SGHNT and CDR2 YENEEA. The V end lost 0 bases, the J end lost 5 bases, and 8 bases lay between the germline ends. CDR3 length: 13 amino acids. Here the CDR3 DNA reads TGTGCCAGCAGCTTAGAGAGGGAGGACGAGCAGTACTTC. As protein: CASSLEREDEQYF.

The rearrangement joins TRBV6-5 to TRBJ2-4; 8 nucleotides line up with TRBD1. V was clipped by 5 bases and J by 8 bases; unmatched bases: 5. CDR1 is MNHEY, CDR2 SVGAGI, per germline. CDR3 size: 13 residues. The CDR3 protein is CASSVTGDDIQYF. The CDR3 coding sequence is TGTGCCAGCAGTGTGACAGGGGACGACATTCAGTACTTC.

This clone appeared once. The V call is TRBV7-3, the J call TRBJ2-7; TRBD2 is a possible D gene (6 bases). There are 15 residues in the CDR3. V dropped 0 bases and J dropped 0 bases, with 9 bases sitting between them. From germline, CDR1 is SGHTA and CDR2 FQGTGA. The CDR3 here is CASSLTGTRSYEQYF. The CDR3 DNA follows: TGTGCCAGCAGCTTAACCGGGACTCGCTCCTACGAGCAGTACTTC.

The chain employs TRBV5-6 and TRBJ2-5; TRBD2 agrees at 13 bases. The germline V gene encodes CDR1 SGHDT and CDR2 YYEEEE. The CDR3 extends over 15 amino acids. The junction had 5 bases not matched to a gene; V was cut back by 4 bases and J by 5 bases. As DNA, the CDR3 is TGTGCCAGCAGCAAGACGGGACTAGCGGGGGAGACCCAGTACTTC. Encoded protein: CASSKTGLAGETQYF.

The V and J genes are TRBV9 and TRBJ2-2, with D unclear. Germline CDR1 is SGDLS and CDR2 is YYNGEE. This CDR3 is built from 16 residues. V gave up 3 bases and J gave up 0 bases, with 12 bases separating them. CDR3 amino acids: CASSATGRTNTGELFF. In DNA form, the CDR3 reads TGTGCCAGCAGCGCGACTGGCCGGACGAACACCGGGGAGCTGTTTTTT.

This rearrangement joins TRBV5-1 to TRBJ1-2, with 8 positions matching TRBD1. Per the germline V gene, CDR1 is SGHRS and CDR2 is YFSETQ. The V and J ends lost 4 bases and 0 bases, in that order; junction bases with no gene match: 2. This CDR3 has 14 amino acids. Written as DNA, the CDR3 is TGCGCCAGCAGCACAGGGGGTCCTAACTATGGCTACACCTTC. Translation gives CASSTGGPNYGYTF.

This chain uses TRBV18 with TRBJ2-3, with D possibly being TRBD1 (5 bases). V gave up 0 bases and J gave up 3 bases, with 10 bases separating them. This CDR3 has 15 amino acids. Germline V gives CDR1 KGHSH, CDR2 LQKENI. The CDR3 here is CASSPPGPRTDTQYF. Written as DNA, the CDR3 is TGTGCCAGCTCACCACCGGGGCCTCGTACAGATACGCAGTATTTT.

The DNA for the CDR3 is TGCGCCAGCAGCCTGGGTGATATTGTAGGGGTGGTCACTGAAGCTTTCTTT. As protein: CASSLGDIVGVVTEAFF. The chain employs TRBV4-1 and TRBJ1-1; maybe TRBD1 (5 bases). Trimming left V 4 bases short and J 4 bases short, with 22 bases between. Germline-derived CDR1 and CDR2 are MGHRA and YSYEKL. This CDR3 has 17 residues.

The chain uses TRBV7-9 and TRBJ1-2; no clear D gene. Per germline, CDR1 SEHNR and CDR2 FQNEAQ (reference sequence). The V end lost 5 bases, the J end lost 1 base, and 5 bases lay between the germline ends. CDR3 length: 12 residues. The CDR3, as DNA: TGTGCCAGCAGCCAGGTTAACTATGGCTACACCTTC. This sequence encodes CASSQVNYGYTF.

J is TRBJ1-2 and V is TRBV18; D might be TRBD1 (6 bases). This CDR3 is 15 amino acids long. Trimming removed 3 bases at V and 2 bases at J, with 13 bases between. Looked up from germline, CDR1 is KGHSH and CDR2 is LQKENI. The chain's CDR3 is CASSPTSTGNYGYTF. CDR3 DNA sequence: TGTGCCAGCTCACCTACCTCTACAGGGAACTATGGCTACACCTTC.

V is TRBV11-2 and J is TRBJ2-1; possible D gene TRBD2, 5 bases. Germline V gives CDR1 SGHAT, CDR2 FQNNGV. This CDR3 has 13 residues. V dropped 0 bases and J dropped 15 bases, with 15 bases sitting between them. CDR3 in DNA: TGTGCCAGCAGCTTAGACTTAAGGAGCGGACGGTTCTTC. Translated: CASSLDLRSGRFF.

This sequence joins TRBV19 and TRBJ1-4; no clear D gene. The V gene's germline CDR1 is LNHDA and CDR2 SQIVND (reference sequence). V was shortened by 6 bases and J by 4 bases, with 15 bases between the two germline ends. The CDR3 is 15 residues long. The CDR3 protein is CASSSVPVGNEKLFF. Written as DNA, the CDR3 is TGTGCCAGTAGCAGCGTACCCGTTGGTAATGAAAAACTGTTTTTT.

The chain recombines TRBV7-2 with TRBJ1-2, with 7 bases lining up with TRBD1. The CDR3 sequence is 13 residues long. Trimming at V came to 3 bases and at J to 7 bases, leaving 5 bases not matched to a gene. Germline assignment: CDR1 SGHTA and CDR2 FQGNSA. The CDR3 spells CASSLATGRGYTF. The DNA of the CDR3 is TGTGCCAGCAGCTTGGCGACAGGGCGTGGCTACACCTTC.

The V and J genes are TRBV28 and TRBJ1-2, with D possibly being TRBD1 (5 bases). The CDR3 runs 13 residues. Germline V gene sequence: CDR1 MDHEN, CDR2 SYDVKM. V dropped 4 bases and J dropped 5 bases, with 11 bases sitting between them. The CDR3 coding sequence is TGTGCCAGCAGTTCCACCCCAGGGTATGGCTACACCTTC. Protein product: CASSSTPGYGYTF.

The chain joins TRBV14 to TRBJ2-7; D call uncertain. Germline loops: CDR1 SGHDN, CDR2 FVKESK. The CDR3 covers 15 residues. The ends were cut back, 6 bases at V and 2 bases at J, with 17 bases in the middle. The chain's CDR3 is CASSPRHLTAYEQYF. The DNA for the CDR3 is TGTGCCAGCAGTCCCAGACACCTGACCGCCTACGAGCAGTACTTC.

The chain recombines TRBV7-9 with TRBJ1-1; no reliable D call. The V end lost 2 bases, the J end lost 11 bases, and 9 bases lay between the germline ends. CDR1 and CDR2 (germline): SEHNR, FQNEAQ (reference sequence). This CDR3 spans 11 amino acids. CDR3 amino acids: CASSLRGSAFF. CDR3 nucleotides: TGTGCCAGCAGCTTACGAGGATCTGCTTTCTTT. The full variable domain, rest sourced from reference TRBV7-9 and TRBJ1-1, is DTGVSQNPRHKITKRGQNVTFRCDPISEHNRLYWYRQTLGQGPEFLTYFQNEAQLEKSRLLSDRFSAERPKGSFSTLEIQRTEQGDSAMYLCASSLRGSAFFGQGTRLTVV.

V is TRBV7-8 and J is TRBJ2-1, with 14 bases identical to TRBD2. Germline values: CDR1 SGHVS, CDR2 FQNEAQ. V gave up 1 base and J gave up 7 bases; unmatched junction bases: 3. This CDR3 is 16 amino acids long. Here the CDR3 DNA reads TGTGCCAGCAGCTTAGGGACTAGCGGGGGGCTGAATGAGCAGTTCTTC. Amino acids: CASSLGTSGGLNEQFF.

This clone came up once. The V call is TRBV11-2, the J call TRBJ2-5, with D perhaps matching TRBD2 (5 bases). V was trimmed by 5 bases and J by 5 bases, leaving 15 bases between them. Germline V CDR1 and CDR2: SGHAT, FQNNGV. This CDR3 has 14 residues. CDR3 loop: CASSITPSGETQYF. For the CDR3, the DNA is TGTGCCAGCAGCATCACCCCGTCGGGGGAGACCCAGTACTTC.

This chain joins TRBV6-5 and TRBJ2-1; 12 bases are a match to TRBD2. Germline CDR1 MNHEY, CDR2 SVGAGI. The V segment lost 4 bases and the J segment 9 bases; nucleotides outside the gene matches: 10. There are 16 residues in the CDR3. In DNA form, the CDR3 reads TGTGCCAGCAGTTCCTGGACTAGCGGGAACCTCGGTGAGCAGTTCTTC. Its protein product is CASSSWTSGNLGEQFF.

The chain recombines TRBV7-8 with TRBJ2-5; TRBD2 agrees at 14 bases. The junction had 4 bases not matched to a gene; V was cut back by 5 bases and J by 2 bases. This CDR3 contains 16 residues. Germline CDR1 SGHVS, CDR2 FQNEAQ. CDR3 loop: CASSPRTSGGQETQYF. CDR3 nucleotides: TGTGCCAGCAGCCCGCGGACTAGCGGGGGGCAAGAGACCCAGTACTTC.

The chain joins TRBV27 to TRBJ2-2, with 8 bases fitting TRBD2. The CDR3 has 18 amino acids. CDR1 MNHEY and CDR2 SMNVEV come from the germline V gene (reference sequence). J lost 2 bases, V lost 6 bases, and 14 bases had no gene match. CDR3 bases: TGTGCCAGCAGACAGAGCAATTGGGCGGGAGGAAACACCGGGGAGCTGTTTTTT. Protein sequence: CASRQSNWAGGNTGELFF.

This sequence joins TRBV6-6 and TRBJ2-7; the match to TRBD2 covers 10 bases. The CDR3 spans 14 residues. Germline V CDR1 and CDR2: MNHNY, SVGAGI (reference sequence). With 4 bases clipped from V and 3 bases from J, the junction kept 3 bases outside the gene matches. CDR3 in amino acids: CASSLGTSVYEQYF. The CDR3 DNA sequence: TGTGCCAGCAGTTTGGGGACTAGCGTCTACGAGCAGTACTTC.

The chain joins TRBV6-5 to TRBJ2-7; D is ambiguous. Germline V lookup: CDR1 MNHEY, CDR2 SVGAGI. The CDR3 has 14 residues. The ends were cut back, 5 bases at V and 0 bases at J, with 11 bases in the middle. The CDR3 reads CASSDGWSSYEQYF. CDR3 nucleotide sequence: TGTGCCAGCAGTGACGGGTGGAGCTCCTACGAGCAGTACTTC.